The 14 T cell receptor beta chains presented below share a single source sample, sequenced in a study of early T cells in non-severe SARS-CoV-2 infection. Using its own MiXCR run on the 5' RACE reads, TCRdb lists one record per CDR3 protein. The profile shows some 66,000 distinct CDR3 sequences, 13% of them singletons. The sample was whole blood. The receptors were sampled from an adult who was a healthcare worker with PCR-confirmed SARS-CoV-2 infection or an uninfected control (not recorded which).

J is TRBJ1-2 and V is TRBV28; D remains unclear. CDR3 size: 12 residues. The V end lost 2 bases, the J end lost 3 bases, and 4 bases lay between the germline ends. Germline V gene lookup returns CDR1 MDHEN and CDR2 SYDVKM. The CDR3 nucleotides read TGTGCCAGCAGTTTAGTGGACTATGGCTACACCTTC. Protein product: CASSLVDYGYTF.

This clonotype occurred many times. The rearrangement joins TRBV29-1 to TRBJ1-1; no clear D. The CDR3 has 11 amino acids. Germline loops: CDR1 SQVTM, CDR2 ANQGSEA. V was clipped by 8 bases and J by 0 bases, with 7 bases between them. For the CDR3, the DNA is TGCAGCTTCAACCTGAACACTGAAGCTTTCTTT. Residues: CSFNLNTEAFF.

This clonotype has a handful of counts. The rearrangement joins TRBV6-2 or TRBV6-3 to TRBJ2-5, with no clear D. Per the germline V gene, CDR1 is MNHEY and CDR2 is SVGEGT. CDR3 length equals 14 residues. V was shortened by 2 bases and J by 5 bases, with 12 bases between the two germline ends. CDR3 nucleotides: TGTGCCAGCAGTTACGACCAGGTCGCCGAGACCCAGTACTTC. This gives the protein CASSYDQVAETQYF.

This clonotype has a count of ten or more. V usage is TRBV24-1 and J usage is TRBJ2-7; the match to TRBD1 covers 10 bases. The CDR3 covers 14 residues. Germline V lookup: CDR1 KGHDR, CDR2 SFDVKD. Losses at the gene ends were 10 bases for V and 3 bases for J; bases not matched to a gene: 8. The CDR3 DNA reads as TGTGCCACGGGAAACCGGGACAGGGGCTACGAGCAGTACTTC. Protein: CATGNRDRGYEQYF.

This clonotype was observed a handful of times. The chain combines TRBV20-1 with TRBJ1-4; D might be TRBD1 (6 bases). Germline lookup yields CDR1 DFQATT and CDR2 SNEGSKA (reference sequence). Deletions cut 5 bases from V and 5 bases from J, with 18 bases between. The CDR3 length is 15 residues. CDR3 amino acids: CSAGTPGQSNEKLFF. DNA of the CDR3: TGCAGTGCTGGAACCCCTGGACAGTCGAATGAAAAACTGTTTTTT.

This clonotype showed up many times. The chain is built from TRBV20-1 and TRBJ2-2; D not resolved. This CDR3 region has 13 residues. V was shortened by 2 bases and J by 1 base, with 5 bases between the two germline ends. Germline CDR1 DFQATT, CDR2 SNEGSKA (reference sequence). Here the CDR3 reads CSARQRNTGELFF. In nucleotides, the CDR3 is TGCAGTGCTAGACAGAGGAACACCGGGGAGCTGTTTTTT.

The chain employs TRBV7-9 and TRBJ2-5; no reliable D call. The germline gives CDR1 SEHNR, CDR2 FQNEAQ (reference sequence). V was clipped by 1 base and J by 5 bases, with 5 bases between them. This CDR3 contains 12 residues. The CDR3 protein is CASSLDVETQYF. In DNA form, the CDR3 reads TGTGCCAGCAGCTTAGACGTCGAGACCCAGTACTTC.

This clonotype was observed a handful of times. The chain employs TRBV29-1 and TRBJ2-2; 8 bases map to TRBD1. The CDR3 has 13 amino acids. Germline V lookup: CDR1 SQVTM, CDR2 ANQGSEA. Trimming cost V 3 bases and J 4 bases; bases outside gene matches: 1. The CDR3 loop reads CSVEDRATGELFF. CDR3 DNA: TGCAGCGTTGAGGACAGGGCCACCGGGGAGCTGTTTTTT.

This clonotype was detected only a few times. The chain combines TRBV3-1 with TRBJ2-1; the match to TRBD2 covers 7 bases. The germline V gene has CDR1 LGHDT and CDR2 YNNKEL (reference sequence). The junction had 3 bases not matched to a gene; V was cut back by 1 base and J by 6 bases. The CDR3 extends over 14 amino acids. This CDR3 is CASSQGLAANEQFF. DNA of the CDR3: TGTGCCAGCAGCCAAGGACTAGCTGCCAATGAGCAGTTCTTC.

This clonotype was found a few times. V usage is TRBV6-5 and J usage is TRBJ2-7, with D maybe TRBD1 (6 bases). There are 13 residues in the CDR3. Germline CDR1 reads MNHEY; CDR2 reads SVGAGI. The V and J ends lost 6 bases and 4 bases respectively, with 13 bases between them. CDR3: CASSQVRGYEQYF. The CDR3 coding sequence is TGTGCCAGCAGCCAGGTCAGGGGATACGAGCAGTACTTC.

The CDR3 DNA sequence: TGCGCCAGCAGCTTCGGACAGGCTGAAGCTTTCTTT. Translating it yields CASSFGQAEAFF. This chain uses TRBV5-1 with TRBJ1-1, with 7 positions matching TRBD1. V was pared by 2 bases and J by 6 bases, with 1 base of the junction left unmatched. Germline loops: CDR1 SGHRS, CDR2 YFSETQ. The CDR3 has 12 residues.

This clonotype was seen only a few times. This chain joins TRBV7-8 and TRBJ2-5, with D maybe TRBD1 (6 bases). The CDR3 covers 18 residues. Trimming shortened V by 3 bases and J by 0 bases, and 20 bases separated the two germline ends. Germline CDR1 and CDR2: SGHVS and FQNEAQ. The CDR3 is CASSFHHPWAGDQETQYF. CDR3 coding DNA: TGTGCCAGCAGCTTCCACCACCCCTGGGCAGGGGACCAAGAGACCCAGTACTTC.

This clonotype was seen a few times. This rearrangement joins TRBV10-3 to TRBJ2-7; tentatively, D is TRBD1 (6 bases). CDR1 and CDR2 from the germline V gene are ENHRY and SYGVKD. CDR3 length: 16 residues. The V end was cut by 6 bases, the J end by 5 bases, with 23 bases between. CDR3 coding DNA: TGTGCCATCAGGACAATGACAGGTTCACGATCGGACGAGCAGTACTTC. It is translated as CAIRTMTGSRSDEQYF.

This clonotype has more than one count but fewer than ten. The chain couples TRBV6-5 to TRBJ1-3; D uncertain. Trimming left V 2 bases short and J 4 bases short, with 9 bases between. Germline V gives CDR1 MNHEY, CDR2 SVGAGI. The CDR3 runs 14 residues. The CDR3, as DNA: TGTGCCAGCAGTTACGGGGTGTCGGGAAACACCATATATTTT. It yields the protein CASSYGVSGNTIYF.